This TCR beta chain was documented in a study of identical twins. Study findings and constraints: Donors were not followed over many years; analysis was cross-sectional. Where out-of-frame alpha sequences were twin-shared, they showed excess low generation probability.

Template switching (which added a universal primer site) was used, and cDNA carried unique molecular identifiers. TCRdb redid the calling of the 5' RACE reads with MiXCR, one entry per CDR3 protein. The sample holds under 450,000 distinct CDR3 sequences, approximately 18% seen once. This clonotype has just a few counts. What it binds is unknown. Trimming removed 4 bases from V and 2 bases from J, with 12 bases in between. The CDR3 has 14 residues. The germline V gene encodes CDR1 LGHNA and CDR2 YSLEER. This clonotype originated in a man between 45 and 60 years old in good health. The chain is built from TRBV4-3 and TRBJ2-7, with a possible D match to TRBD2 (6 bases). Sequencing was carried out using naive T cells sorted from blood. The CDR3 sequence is CASSPTRNPYEQYF. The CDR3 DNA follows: TGCGCCAGCAGCCCGACTAGGAACCCCTACGAGCAGTACTTC.